The entry that follows covers one T cell receptor beta chain sequence. Its antigen target is currently unknown. It has no much larger one-base neighbor in the sample; base qualities were not kept. Donors were 35 to 40 systemically healthy Caucasian individuals from Russia aged roughly 6 to 90 years. Ten milliliters of peripheral blood were drawn from each donor into EDTA-treated Vacutainer tubes. Ficoll-Paque density-gradient centrifugation was used to isolate PBMCs, with at least 6.5 million per sample. Total RNA was extracted from PBMCs with Trizol reagent, with at least 5 micrograms obtained per sample. The percentages of naive CD45RAhigh/CD27high T cells were determined by flow cytometry on a PBMC aliquot from every donor. This record comes from a study of blood T cells in healthy people across ages (dated by TCRdb to 2015 to 2017). In the study overall: Template switching captured roughly one uniquely barcoded TCR beta cDNA molecule per two T cells in model experiments. To avoid experimental bias, donors of different ages were spread randomly across the sequencing lanes. The study analyzed two additional independent replicas of 1 million unique cDNA reads from the same blood draw for two donors, one aged 18 to 30 and one aged 80 or older. The study measured age-related changes in TCR beta repertoire diversity using deep sequencing normalized with unique cDNA molecular identifiers. The donors were split into four age groups: young (average around 15 years), middle-aged (around 37), aged (about 56) and long-lived (under 90).

The receptor library was made with 5' RACE. The sample was run on an Illumina HiSeq 2500. A second PCR of roughly 7 to 11 cycles was performed with a sample-barcoded 5' primer and a J-beta primer mix. Each TCR beta cDNA molecule received a unique molecular identifier from a template-switch 5' adaptor carrying 12 random nucleotides. Each sample yielded at least 2.5 million CDR3-containing paired-end reads. All of the RNA was converted into first-strand cDNA using the Mint cDNA synthesis kit, with a TRBC-specific oligonucleotide serving as the primer. After uracil-DNA glycosylase treatment, a first 18-cycle PCR used universal primers M1SS and BC2_uni_R on all cDNA. On the study's bioinformatics: For normalization, 1 million high-quality reads, each with a distinct molecular identifier, were randomly selected from each sample. Instead of being binned into consensus sequences, reads that shared molecular identifiers were thrown out. MiTCR, set to a Q25 quality threshold and the strictest error-elimination algorithm, was used for CDR3 identification, clonotype clustering and error correction. A nonparametric unseen species model with Euler transformation was used to estimate lower-bound total TCR beta diversity. The public reads were reanalyzed by TCRdb: fastp trimming at Q25, MiXCR alignment, in-frame beta chains only. Rows matching on CDR3 protein sequence are summarized as one entry with the most common DNA and genes. The V and J calls and clone size come from TCRdb's table, not from the authors' own analysis. For this sample the table gives 1.5 million to 2 million distinct CDR3 sequences, of which roughly 52% were detected only once. The ten most abundant clones make up approximately 2% of the sample.

General findings and caveats noted by the study authors: Because profiling used bulk unsorted PBMCs, naive and antigen-experienced compartments could not be compared conclusively. Compared with the aged group, the long-lived group had more naive CD4+ T cells, fewer expanded clones and increased TCR diversity, a pattern suggesting age selection. The percentage of naive T cells measured by flow cytometry correlated strongly with observed TCR beta diversity. As age increased, observed TCR beta diversity per million T cells dropped in a roughly linear way, and a significant reduction was already evident by age about 36. Total diversity estimates from one million sequenced T cells were considered lower bounds and underestimates. Because donor CMV infection status was unknown, age-related changes in expanded clonotypes were potentially confounded.

V trim: 4 bases; J trim: 1 base; unmatched bases: 1. Reading from cysteine to phenylalanine, the CDR3 counts 13 amino acids. Only CDR3 DNA is held: 39 bases, read in frame from base 1. In the germline V gene, CDR1 corresponds to SQVTM and CDR2 to ANQGSEA. The rearrangement combines TRBV29-1 with TRBJ2-3; 8 bases in the junction line up with TRBD2. The origin of this receptor is a woman aged 40 to 50 in good health. Sequenced input: blood. CDR3 region: CSVGAGGTDTQYF. The DNA reads as follows: TGCAGCGTTGGAGCGGGGGGCACAGATACGCAGTATTTT.